This T cell receptor beta chain derives from a study of shared clonotypes between healthy human individuals (dated by TCRdb to about 2020). For the wider study: The cohort comprised a couple of women and a few men aged 18 to 49 years. To estimate repertoire size and how much clonotypes are shared between individuals, the study performed deep sequencing of blood TCR repertoires from about five healthy adults. Between about 0.94 and 8.9 billion PBMCs per donor were obtained by leukapheresis. Per donor, three plates each were used for CD4 naive and CD4 memory, two for CD8 naive, and one for CD8 memory. To increase sequencing depth and limit assay-specific biases, different laboratories used diverse techniques to prepare libraries and sequence TCR repertoires. The investigation overall reported the following: Even with the large sequencing depth, rarefaction of the sorted-subset datasets indicated that sequencing was incomplete. The genetic and exposure-history diversity represented was limited by the small number of donors. Compared with non-shared clonotypes, the clonotypes found in all four sorted-subset donors had higher generation probabilities. Sampling was restricted to blood, and TCR repertoires in tissues likely differ from the TCR repertoires found in blood. Based on pairwise subsampling, the degree of clonotype sharing among donors was expected to be affected by sequencing depth. Estimated clonotype richness was generally larger for naive than for memory subsets. Across a handful of donors, 5% to 6% of naive CD4, around 3.3% of naive CD8, 2.3% of memory CD4, and 0.4% of memory CD8 clonotypes were shared.

This clone was seen just once. No cognate antigen has been identified for it. Base qualities were left out, and no much larger clone turns up one base away. The donors were healthy, HIV-negative adults who had no recently reported acute infections or vaccinations. Only Caucasian adults living in Nashville, Tennessee, USA were represented among the donors. CD4+ T cells were enriched by magnetic negative selection, after which naive cells were positively selected on CD45RA and the negative fraction was taken as the memory subset. After blood collection by leukapheresis, PBMCs were isolated using Ficoll-Histopaque density gradient centrifugation and then cryopreserved in the vapor phase of liquid nitrogen. Analytical flow cytometry was used to check the purity and quantity of every magnetically sorted T cell population. Each sorted fraction had its genomic DNA isolated and then quantified by UV absorbance on a Nanodrop 2000c.

TCR CDR3 regions were amplified from genomic DNA by multiplex PCR using the deep immunoSEQ assay. Extracted genomic DNA from each cell subset was distributed evenly across all wells of several immunoSEQ 96-well plates, and each plate was treated as a replicate. For sorted subsets, each replicate PCR was loaded with roughly 0.2 ug genomic DNA, equivalent to 30,000 or so T cell genomes. The purified libraries were quantified using a Qubit 3.0 fluorometer, sized with a Bioanalyzer 2100, and then quantified again using the KAPA Library Quantification kit. Every immunoSEQ 96-well plate was sequenced on a dedicated single-read 150-cycle Illumina NextSeq 550 flow cell. The authors' pipeline ran thus. Because the immunoSEQ output included only junctional sequences and no quality scores, the filtering could not be the same as the filtering used for full-length reads. To assign V/J genes and CDR3, sequences were annotated against IMGT germline references using PyIR, a Python wrapper for IgBLAST v1.9. Any read was removed if the V/J assignment was weak (E-value above 1e-6), the CDR3 was missing, or the read contained stop codons, out-of-frame junctions, or ambiguous translated residues. V3J clonotypes were defined as sequences sharing an identical inferred V gene, J gene, and CDR3 amino acid sequence. Percentage overlap between repertoires was calculated by dividing the number of shared unique clonotypes by the size of the smaller repertoire. Richness of each repertoire was evaluated using RTK rarefaction, the Chao1 estimator, and Recon v2.1 estimates of unobserved clonotypes. Generation probabilities for all TCRbeta clonotypes obtained by the gDNA method from several donors were computed using OLGA. The table comes from immuneACCESS by way of TCRdb, which keeps in-frame sequences with V and J called. Part of the clones is missing from these tables; in studies checked, under half for an unresolved V gene and the rest for unknown reasons. Clonal size and the V and J genes are those of that table, whereas D and trimming came from the DNA. Within this sample are some 1 million clones, with approximately 68% of them counted one time only. About 1.5% of the sample rests with the top ten.

The TCR sequence derives from a man between 18 and 35 years old in good health. Sequenced input: memory CD4+ T cells sorted from blood. Taken with the paper, the label for cell subset or site translates to: CD45RA-negative fraction.

The sequenced DNA is TGTGCCAGCAGTTCTTACAGGGGCACCTCCTACAATGAGCAGTTCTTC. Its protein product is CASSSYRGTSYNEQFF. The rearrangement combines TRBV27 with TRBJ2-1, and TRBD1 matches 7 of the central bases. For CDR1 and CDR2, the germline V gene (reference sequence) lists MNHEY and SMNVEV. Trimming takes 4 bases off V and 0 bases off J; junction bases not matched to a gene: 6. Counted from cysteine to phenylalanine, this CDR3 has 16 amino acids. Only CDR3 DNA is held: 48 bases, read in frame from base 1.